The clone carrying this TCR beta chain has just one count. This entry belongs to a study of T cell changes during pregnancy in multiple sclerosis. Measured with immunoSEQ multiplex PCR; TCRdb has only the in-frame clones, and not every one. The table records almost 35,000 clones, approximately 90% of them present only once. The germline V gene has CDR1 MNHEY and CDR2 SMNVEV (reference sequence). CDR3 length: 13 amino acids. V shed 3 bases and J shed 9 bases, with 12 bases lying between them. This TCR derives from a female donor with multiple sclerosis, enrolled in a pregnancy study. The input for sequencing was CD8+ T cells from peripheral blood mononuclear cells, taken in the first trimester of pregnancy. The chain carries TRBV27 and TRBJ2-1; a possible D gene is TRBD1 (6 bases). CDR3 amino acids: CASSFGQIFEQFF. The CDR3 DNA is TGTGCCAGCAGTTTCGGACAGATCTTTGAGCAGTTCTTC.